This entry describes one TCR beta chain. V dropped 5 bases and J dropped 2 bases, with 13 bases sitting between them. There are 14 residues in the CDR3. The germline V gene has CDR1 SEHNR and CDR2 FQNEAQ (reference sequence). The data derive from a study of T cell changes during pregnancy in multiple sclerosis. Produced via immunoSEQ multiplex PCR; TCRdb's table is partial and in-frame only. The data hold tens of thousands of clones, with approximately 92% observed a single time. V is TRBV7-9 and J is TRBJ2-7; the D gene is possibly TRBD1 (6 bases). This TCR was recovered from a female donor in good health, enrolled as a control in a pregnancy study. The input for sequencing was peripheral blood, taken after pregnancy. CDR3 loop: CASSEDSLTYEQYF. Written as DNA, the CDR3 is TGTGCCAGCAGCGAGGACAGCCTTACCTACGAGCAGTACTTC.